The entry below gives a single TCR beta chain sequence along with its context. The data derive from a study of blood T cells in healthy people across ages. Primers used in a second PCR of about 7 to 11 cycles were a sample-barcoded 5' primer and a J-beta primer mix. TCRdb reprocessed the 5' RACE reads with MiXCR, giving one entry per CDR3 protein. The repertoire holds about 1.8 million distinct CDR3 sequences, with about 50% as singletons. V shed 3 bases and J shed 4 bases, with 10 bases lying between them. The CDR3 is 14 amino acids. The germline CDR1 and CDR2 sequences are SEHNR and FQNEAQ (reference sequence).

The chain recombines TRBV7-9 with TRBJ1-5; D unclear. The receptor comes from a woman aged 35 to 49 in good health. The sequenced sample was blood. The CDR3 spells CASSLLDDNQPQHF. CDR3 DNA: TGTGCCAGCAGCTTGCTGGACGATAATCAGCCCCAGCATTTT. The full variable domain, completed using reference TRBV7-9 and TRBJ1-5, is DTGVSQNPRHKITKRGQNVTFRCDPISEHNRLYWYRQTLGQGPEFLTYFQNEAQLEKSRLLSDRFSAERPKGSFSTLEIQRTEQGDSAMYLCASSLLDDNQPQHFGDGTRLSIL.